Below, 20 T cell receptor beta chains from the same sample are listed, as sequenced in a study of blood T cell repertoires in COVID-19. Profiled with immunoSEQ multiplex PCR; TCRdb holds only in-frame clones, not every one. Of some 290,000 clones listed, approximately 91% were seen once; the top ten hold about 2%. Sequenced sample: PBMCs or T cells enriched from blood (not recorded which). These receptors were taken from a woman aged 35 to 49 with acute COVID-19.

The chain links TRBV18 to TRBJ2-3; D is undetermined. The CDR3 loop spans 14 amino acids. V was trimmed by 2 bases and J by 0 bases, leaving 6 bases between them. Germline V gene sequence: CDR1 KGHSH, CDR2 LQKENI. The CDR3 loop reads CASSPSVSTDTQYF. The DNA of the CDR3 is TGTGCCAGCTCACCATCCGTCAGCACAGATACGCAGTATTTT. The full variable domain, its missing parts supplied by reference TRBV18 and TRBJ2-3, is NAGVMQNPRHLVRRRGQEARLRCSPMKGHSHVYWYRQLPEEGLKFMVYLQKENIIDESGMPKERFSAEFPKEGPSILRIQQVVRGDSAAYFCASSPSVSTDTQYFGPGTRLTVL.

V usage is TRBV4-2 and J usage is TRBJ2-5, with 11 bases matching TRBD2. The CDR3 loop spans 16 amino acids. Per the germline V gene, CDR1 is LGHNA and CDR2 is YNFKEQ. The ends lost 5 bases at V and 6 bases at J; junction bases unmatched: 11. Here the CDR3 reads CASSSGLAVGEKTQYF. The CDR3 DNA reads TGTGCCAGCAGCTCGGGACTAGCGGTGGGGGAAAAGACCCAGTACTTC.

The V and J genes are TRBV9 and TRBJ2-1, with TRBD2 identical over 8 bases. CDR3 length: 16 residues. The V gene's germline CDR1 is SGDLS and CDR2 YYNGEE. Trimming took 0 bases from V and 3 from J; bases not matched to a gene: 5. The CDR3 DNA follows: TGTGCCAGCAGCGTAGTGGAGCGGGGGTACTACAATGAGCAGTTCTTC. This translates into CASSVVERGYYNEQFF.

Note on this clone: Other DNA variants within this sample encode the same CDR3. The chain links TRBV15 to TRBJ2-7, with a weak D call TRBD1 (6 bases). Germline-derived CDR1 and CDR2 are LNHNV and YYDKDF (reference sequence). V lost 0 bases and J 4 bases, leaving 10 bases between the germline ends. The CDR3 loop spans 14 amino acids. CDR3 sequence: CATSRDRGSYEQYF. CDR3 bases: TGTGCCACCAGCAGAGACAGGGGTTCGTACGAGCAGTACTTC.

V gene TRBV7-2 combines with J gene TRBJ2-1, with TRBD2 matching over 8 bases. The CDR3 covers 16 residues. From germline, CDR1 is SGHTA and CDR2 FQGNSA. With V trimmed by 4 bases and J by 0 bases, 5 bases remained unmatched. DNA of the CDR3: TGTGCCAGCAGCTCAAATCTAGCGGGCTCCTACAATGAGCAGTTCTTC. Amino acid sequence: CASSSNLAGSYNEQFF.

The V gene is TRBV11-2, the J gene TRBJ1-6; D gene uncertain. This CDR3 has 17 residues. Per germline, CDR1 SGHAT and CDR2 FQNNGV. V lost 1 base and J lost 9, with 19 bases in between. The CDR3 DNA reads as TGTGCCAGCAGCTTAGGTGGGAGCCCGAAACCGGGTTCACCCCTCCACTTT. It codes for CASSLGGSPKPGSPLHF.

V usage is TRBV5-1 and J usage is TRBJ1-5, with TRBD1 matching 10 bases. Germline values: CDR1 SGHRS, CDR2 YFSETQ. The CDR3 is 14 residues long. The V segment lost 3 bases and the J segment 6 bases; nucleotides outside the gene matches: 3. The CDR3 sequence: CASSSGQGSQPQHF. DNA of the CDR3: TGCGCCAGCAGCTCGGGACAGGGGAGTCAGCCCCAGCATTTT.

This sequence joins TRBV6-1 and TRBJ2-7, with D possibly matching TRBD2 (5 bases). Per the germline V gene, CDR1 is MNHNS and CDR2 is SASEGT. V gave up 3 bases and J gave up 5 bases, with 14 bases separating them. The CDR3 covers 14 residues. The CDR3 DNA sequence: TGTGCCAGCAGTGAGGGGAGATTCGGCCACGAGCAGTACTTC. This translates into CASSEGRFGHEQYF.

The V and J genes are TRBV6-5 and TRBJ2-3, with 9 bases lining up with TRBD2. The germline CDR1 and CDR2 sequences are MNHEY and SVGAGI. Unmatched junction bases numbered 4, after V lost 6 bases and J lost 3 bases. The CDR3 is 14 residues long. The chain's CDR3 is CASSVTSGTDTQYF. CDR3 nucleotide sequence: TGTGCCAGCAGCGTTACTAGCGGGACAGATACGCAGTATTTT.

The CDR3 DNA sequence: TGTGCCAGCAGTGAGCACAGGGGACAGGACTATGGCTACACCTTC. This translates into CASSEHRGQDYGYTF. The chain couples TRBV6-2 or TRBV6-3 to TRBJ1-2; 8 bases match TRBD1. CDR1 and CDR2 (germline): MNHEY, SVGEGT. The CDR3 length is 15 residues. Unmatched junction bases numbered 8, after V lost 5 bases and J lost 3 bases.

The chain uses TRBV7-8 and TRBJ2-2; D unclear. Germline V CDR1 and CDR2: SGHVS, FQNEAQ. The CDR3 extends over 14 amino acids. The ends were cut back, 1 base at V and 6 bases at J, with 9 bases in the middle. CDR3 coding DNA: TGTGCCAGCAGCTTAGTTGCGTCCCCCGGGGAGCTGTTTTTT. It yields the protein CASSLVASPGELFF.

The chain recombines TRBV3-1 (or the pseudogene TRBV3-2) with TRBJ2-3; the D gene is possibly TRBD1 (6 bases). Trimming pared 4 bases from V and 2 bases from J, leaving 10 bases between. This CDR3 has 14 amino acids. Germline CDR1 LGHDT, CDR2 YNNKEL (reference sequence). The chain's CDR3 is CASSRTGYTDTQYF. The CDR3 nucleotides are TGTGCCAGCAGCCGAACAGGGTACACAGATACGCAGTATTTT.

The chain combines TRBV10-1 with TRBJ1-5; 7 bases line up with TRBD1. With V trimmed by 6 bases and J by 3 bases, 5 bases remained unmatched. The CDR3 has 14 amino acids. Germline CDR1 WNHNN, CDR2 SYGVQD (reference sequence). The CDR3 protein is CASRRDRDNQPQHF. CDR3 sequence (DNA): TGCGCCAGCAGACGCGACAGGGACAATCAGCCCCAGCATTTT.

This chain connects TRBV20-1 to TRBJ1-2; no firm D call. CDR1 and CDR2 (germline): DFQATT, SNEGSKA (reference sequence). The CDR3 contains 11 residues. Trimming took off 3 bases at V and 8 bases at J, with 10 bases between the two ends. This chain's CDR3 is CSASSREGYTF. The CDR3 nucleotides are TGCAGTGCTAGTAGTAGAGAGGGCTACACCTTC.

V gene TRBV30 combines with J gene TRBJ2-7; 11 bases align to TRBD1. J was trimmed by 3 bases and V by 5 bases; bases with no gene match: 0. The CDR3 length is 12 residues. Germline CDR1 GTSNPN, CDR2 SVGIG (reference sequence). The CDR3 protein is CAWGTGGYEQYF. The CDR3 DNA follows: TGTGCCTGGGGGACAGGGGGCTACGAGCAGTACTTC.

The rearrangement uses TRBV14 and TRBJ1-1; the D gene is possibly TRBD1 (5 bases). The V end was cut by 2 bases, the J end by 3 bases, with 13 bases between. The CDR3 covers 15 residues. Germline CDR1 and CDR2: SGHDN and FVKESK. The CDR3 reads CASSQRRVPDTEAFF. In DNA, the CDR3 is TGTGCCAGCAGCCAACGCAGGGTTCCGGACACTGAAGCTTTCTTT. Using reference TRBV14 and TRBJ1-1 for the parts outside the CDR3, the full variable domain is EAGVTQFPSHSVIEKGQTVTLRCDPISGHDNLYWYRRVMGKEIKFLLHFVKESKQDESGMPNNRFLAERTGGTYSTLKVQPAELEDSGVYFCASSQRRVPDTEAFFGQGTRLTVV.

V is TRBV4-1 and J is TRBJ1-4; D gene unclear. CDR1 is MGHRA, CDR2 YSYEKL, per germline. This CDR3 contains 16 residues. Trimming stripped 4 bases from V and 4 bases from J, with 16 bases between. CDR3 nucleotides: TGCGCCAGCAGCCCCGGCGCCGGGTTACTTAATGAAAAACTGTTTTTT. It specifies CASSPGAGLLNEKLFF.

This chain joins TRBV7-9 and TRBJ1-2; D unclear. The V and J ends lost 1 base and 1 base respectively, with 10 bases between them. This CDR3 has 15 amino acids. Germline V lookup: CDR1 SEHNR, CDR2 FQNEAQ (reference sequence). This CDR3 is CASSLDRSRNYGYTF. DNA for the CDR3: TGTGCCAGCAGCTTAGATCGTAGCCGTAACTATGGCTACACCTTC.

V gene TRBV30 combines with J gene TRBJ1-5; tentatively, D is TRBD1 (5 bases). The CDR3 length is 15 residues. In germline, CDR1 is GTSNPN, CDR2 SVGIG (reference sequence). V was cut by 1 base and J by 5 bases, with 15 bases left in between. CDR3 residues: CAWSGPELGHQPQHF. The CDR3 region has the DNA TGTGCCTGGAGTGGACCTGAACTGGGGCATCAGCCCCAGCATTTT.

The genes are TRBV19 and TRBJ1-1; possibly TRBD1 for D (6 bases). Germline CDR1 LNHDA, CDR2 SQIVND (reference sequence). The V end lost 2 bases, the J end lost 4 bases, and 11 bases lay between the germline ends. The CDR3 covers 14 residues. CDR3 in amino acids: CASSITGTGTEAFF. CDR3 DNA: TGTGCCAGTAGTATAACAGGGACGGGCACTGAAGCTTTCTTT.